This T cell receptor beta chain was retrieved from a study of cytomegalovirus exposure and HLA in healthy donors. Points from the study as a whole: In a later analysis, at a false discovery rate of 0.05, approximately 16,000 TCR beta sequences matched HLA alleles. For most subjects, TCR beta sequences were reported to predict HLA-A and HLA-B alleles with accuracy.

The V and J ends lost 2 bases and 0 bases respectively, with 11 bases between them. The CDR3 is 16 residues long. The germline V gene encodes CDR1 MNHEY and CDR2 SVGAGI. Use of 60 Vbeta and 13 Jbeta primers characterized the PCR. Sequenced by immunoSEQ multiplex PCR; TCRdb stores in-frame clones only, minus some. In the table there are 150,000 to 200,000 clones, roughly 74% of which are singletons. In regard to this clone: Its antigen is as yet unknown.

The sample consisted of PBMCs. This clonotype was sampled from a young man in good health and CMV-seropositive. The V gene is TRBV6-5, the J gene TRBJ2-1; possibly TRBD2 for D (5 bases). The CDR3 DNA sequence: TGTGCCAGCAGTTACCTGCTGGGGAGCTCCTACAATGAGCAGTTCTTC. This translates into CASSYLLGSSYNEQFF.